These T cell receptor beta chains were read from a single sample in a study of T and B cells in COVID-19 patients. Via MiXCR, TCRdb re-called the multiplex PCR reads, giving one row per CDR3 protein. Of 13,000 or so distinct CDR3 sequences detected, approximately 28% appear once; the ten largest clones hold about 6.5%. Input material: blood. All receptors derive from a human donor who had recovered from COVID-19. Both conserved end residues are trimmed from each CDR3. D genes are given only for firm matches.

TRBJ1-6,16,TRBV6-5,.,ASSYSRDRGIYNSPLH
TRBJ2-7,12,TRBV30,TRBD2,AWSDAGGPYEQY
TRBJ2-5,14,TRBV19,TRBD2,ASSKGLAGGQETQY
TRBJ1-4,12,TRBV6-2/TRBV6-3,.,ASSYSLSGEKLF
TRBJ2-2,13,TRBV6-6,.,ASSYRGAGTGELF
TRBJ1-1,14,TRBV5-4,.,ASTFTPGDMNTEAF
TRBJ2-1,10,TRBV19,.,ASSKVYNEQF
TRBJ2-3,13,TRBV6-2/TRBV6-3,TRBD1,ASSEWTGGPDTQY
TRBJ2-7,16,TRBV12-3/TRBV12-4,TRBD1,ASSLPPRQGAIRYEQY
TRBJ2-7,13,TRBV24-1,TRBD1,ATSDPRDRGSKQY
TRBJ1-1,10,TRBV30,.,AWSVDWAEAF
TRBJ1-5,12,TRBV6-5,.,ASSFTSSNQPQH
TRBJ2-2,12,TRBV6-6,.,ASSYSGGSGELF
TRBJ2-1,16,TRBV6-5,TRBD2,ASSYSSRTGGANNEQF
TRBJ2-7,12,TRBV5-1,.,ASRGTGARNEQY
TRBJ2-3,14,TRBV6-1,TRBD1,ASSEDPGQGTDTQY
TRBJ2-3,15,TRBV29-1,TRBD1,SAIRGLPPASTDTQY
TRBJ2-1,7,TRBV29-1,.,SVGPGQF